This T cell receptor (beta chain) is drawn from a study of blood T cell repertoires in COVID-19. Turning to the study itself: From the United States, Italy and Spain came samples of acute and convalescent COVID-19. T cells, B-cell-depleted T cells, or PBMCs supplied cDNA or gDNA.

CDR1 and CDR2 (germline): LGHDT, YNNKEL (reference sequence). The CDR3 runs to 16 residues. The V and J ends lost 0 bases and 6 bases, in that order; junction bases with no gene match: 8. In the original workflow: By means of reference gene primer amplification, nucleated cell counts were estimated. TCRdb keeps only in-frame clones here, not all; method: immunoSEQ multiplex PCR. The V and J calls and clone size are taken from that table; D and trimming were inferred from the DNA. The sample consists of tens of thousands of clones, about nine tenths of them appearing once. V is TRBV3-1 (or the pseudogene TRBV3-2) and J is TRBJ2-3, with 8 nucleotides matching TRBD2. Specimen: peripheral blood. This clonotype originated in a woman in her 70s with acute or convalescent COVID-19. The CDR3 nucleotides are TGTGCCAGCAGCCAAGATCGCAGCGGGGGTTTGGATACGCAGTATTTT. This codes for CASSQDRSGGLDTQYF.